This T cell receptor beta chain appears in the sequencing data of a study of control samples from healthy donors and cancer patients. Trimming removed 4 bases from V and 5 bases from J, with 16 bases in between. Germline V lookup: CDR1 SGHRS, CDR2 YFSETQ. This CDR3 comprises 15 residues. The method was immunoSEQ multiplex PCR; TCRdb's version includes in-frame clones alone and lacks a portion of them. The data contain about 130,000 clones, 90% of them singletons. This clone was counted a single time. The rearrangement links TRBV5-1 to TRBJ2-1; D not certain. The TCR originated in a man in his forties in good health. Sequenced input: blood. CDR3 sequence (DNA): TGCGCCAGCAGCCCCACCACCAGTGGGAACAATGAGCAGTTCTTC. It yields the protein CASSPTTSGNNEQFF.